Shown below are 18 T cell receptor beta chains from a single sample sequenced in a study of identifying expanded T cells in peripheral blood. Sequencing was performed with immunoSEQ multiplex PCR; in TCRdb, only in-frame clones are kept and a portion is missing. The table has about 82,000 clones, roughly 90% seen once. The sample comprised blood. The receptors derive from a person aged 18 to 75 in good health.

The chain links TRBV25-1 to TRBJ1-1, with TRBD1 as a possible D gene (5 bases). The V gene's germline CDR1 is MGHDK and CDR2 SYGVNS. The CDR3 runs 13 residues. Trimming took off 4 bases at V and 3 bases at J, with 9 bases between the two ends. The CDR3 spells CASSVGTHTEAFF. The CDR3 coding sequence is TGTGCCAGCAGTGTAGGGACGCACACTGAAGCTTTCTTT.

The chain employs TRBV5-1 and TRBJ1-1; D gene unclear. Germline lookup yields CDR1 SGHRS and CDR2 YFSETQ. This CDR3 region has 16 residues. V was shortened by 0 bases and J by 3 bases, with 15 bases between the two germline ends. The CDR3 nucleotides read TGCGCCAGCAGCTTGGACCTTGTAAACGGATACACTGAAGCTTTCTTT. As protein: CASSLDLVNGYTEAFF.

This chain links TRBV7-3 with TRBJ2-3; either TRBD1 or TRBD2 may fit D (6 bases each). Germline-derived CDR1 and CDR2 are SGHTA and FQGTGA. V gave up 4 bases and J gave up 8 bases, with 13 bases separating them. This CDR3 is 13 amino acids long. The CDR3 DNA reads TGTGCCAGCAGCTCCGGAGGGGGTAGTACGCAGTATTTT. Its protein is CASSSGGGSTQYF.

V usage is TRBV6-5 and J usage is TRBJ2-7; D gene ambiguous. Deletions cut 0 bases from V and 9 bases from J, with 21 bases between. The CDR3 is 16 residues long. From germline, CDR1 is MNHEY and CDR2 SVGAGI. CDR3 loop: CASSYSYTHKILGQYF. In DNA, the CDR3 is TGTGCCAGCAGTTACTCGTATACCCACAAGATTTTGGGGCAGTACTTC.

The V gene is TRBV4-3, the J gene TRBJ1-1; TRBD1 matches at 7 bases. V lost 3 bases and J lost 4; bases outside the gene matches: 5. In germline, CDR1 is LGHNA, CDR2 YSLEER. The CDR3 sequence is 14 residues long. CDR3 sequence: CASSQITGVTEAFF. The CDR3 region has the DNA TGCGCCAGCAGCCAGATAACAGGGGTCACTGAAGCTTTCTTT.

V is TRBV10-3 and J is TRBJ2-1; D is undetermined. The V end was cut by 10 bases, the J end by 10 bases, with 23 bases between. The germline gives CDR1 ENHRY, CDR2 SYGVKD. The CDR3 consists of 14 residues. The CDR3, as DNA: TGTGCCACCGCTGCTCGTACCGAACCTCAGGAGCAGTTCTTC. It encodes CATAARTEPQEQFF.

CDR3 nucleotide sequence: TGTGCCAGCAGTCGAGCGGGGGGTCCCTACAATGAGCAGTTCTTC. Its translation: CASSRAGGPYNEQFF. This sequence joins TRBV27 and TRBJ2-1; 9 positions match TRBD2. Trimming removed 5 bases from V and 2 bases from J; junction bases left unmatched: 4. CDR1 and CDR2 from the germline V gene are MNHEY and SMNVEV (reference sequence). CDR3 length: 15 residues.

V is TRBV18 and J is TRBJ2-7, with 7 bases lining up with TRBD1. Germline V lookup: CDR1 KGHSH, CDR2 LQKENI. Unmatched junction bases numbered 8, after V lost 3 bases and J lost 0 bases. This CDR3 has 16 residues. The CDR3 is CASSPTDRVGSYEQYF. The CDR3 bases are TGTGCCAGCTCACCGACCGACAGGGTTGGCTCCTACGAGCAGTACTTC.

V is TRBV27 and J is TRBJ1-1; weak D call: TRBD1 (5 bases). Trimming removed 4 bases from V and 7 bases from J, with 13 bases in between. Germline CDR1 and CDR2: MNHEY and SMNVEV (reference sequence). The length of the CDR3 is 13 residues. This CDR3 reads CASSSGDWSEAFF. The CDR3 coding sequence is TGTGCCAGCAGTTCCGGGGACTGGAGTGAAGCTTTCTTT.

CDR3 residues: CSIIGDIYGYTF. The CDR3 DNA is TGCAGCATCATCGGGGACATTTATGGCTACACCTTC. The chain joins TRBV29-1 to TRBJ1-2, with D possibly matching TRBD1 (6 bases). V gave up 8 bases and J gave up 5 bases, with 15 bases separating them. CDR3 size: 12 residues. Germline values: CDR1 SQVTM, CDR2 ANQGSEA.

The rearrangement links TRBV10-3 to TRBJ2-7; weak D call: TRBD1 (5 bases). Germline V CDR1 and CDR2: ENHRY, SYGVKD. V was cut by 7 bases and J by 5 bases, with 12 bases left in between. This CDR3 is 12 amino acids long. CDR3 loop: CAIKAGMDEQYF. CDR3 nucleotides: TGTGCCATCAAGGCAGGGATGGACGAGCAGTACTTC.

The CDR3 sequence is CASSRSGVHEQFF. The DNA of the CDR3 is TGTGCCAGTAGTCGTTCGGGGGTCCATGAGCAGTTCTTC. The V call is TRBV19, the J call TRBJ2-1; possibly TRBD2 for D (6 bases). The germline V gene encodes CDR1 LNHDA and CDR2 SQIVND (reference sequence). V was shortened by 5 bases and J by 8 bases, with 13 bases between the two germline ends. This CDR3 comprises 13 residues.

V is TRBV9 and J is TRBJ2-5; TRBD2 is a possible D gene (5 bases). CDR3 size: 14 residues. Trimming left V 0 bases short and J 1 base short, with 7 bases between. The germline gives CDR1 SGDLS, CDR2 YYNGEE. The CDR3: CASSVGLPQETQYF. For the CDR3, the DNA is TGTGCCAGCAGCGTAGGACTACCCCAAGAGACCCAGTACTTC.

The chain recombines TRBV5-6 with TRBJ1-5; 7 nucleotides match TRBD1. The trim removed 7 bases at V and 0 bases at J, leaving 7 bases unmatched. The germline V gene encodes CDR1 SGHDT and CDR2 YYEEEE. The CDR3 has 15 residues. CDR3 in amino acids: CASHRSGGSNQPQHF. The CDR3 DNA reads as TGTGCCAGCCATAGGTCAGGGGGTAGCAATCAGCCCCAGCATTTT.

This clone was picked up one time. The chain carries TRBV13 and TRBJ2-2; D might be TRBD1 (5 bases). CDR1 is PRHDT and CDR2 is FYEKMQ in the germline V gene (reference sequence). Deletions cut 5 bases from V and 2 bases from J, with 9 bases between. The CDR3 spans 14 residues. CDR3 coding DNA: TGTGCCAGCAGCCTCGGACAAAACACCGGGGAGCTGTTTTTT. Protein: CASSLGQNTGELFF.

The chain couples TRBV19 to TRBJ2-1, with 8 bases matching TRBD1. Germline CDR1 reads LNHDA; CDR2 reads SQIVND (reference sequence). After removal of 5 bases from V and 0 bases from J, the junction contained 12 bases not matched to a gene. There are 18 residues in the CDR3. The DNA of the CDR3 is TGTGCCAGTAGTGCCGGGACAGGCAGACTTAGCTCCTACAATGAGCAGTTCTTC. Protein: CASSAGTGRLSSYNEQFF.

The chain couples TRBV18 to TRBJ1-1; no firm D call. Germline V gene lookup returns CDR1 KGHSH and CDR2 LQKENI. CDR3 length: 12 residues. V gave up 4 bases and J gave up 6 bases, with 9 bases separating them. The CDR3, as DNA: TGTGCCAGCTCACGTCTGGGTCCTGAAGCTTTCTTT. Its translation: CASSRLGPEAFF.

This clone was recorded once. This chain connects TRBV12-5 to TRBJ2-3, with D perhaps matching TRBD2 (5 bases). Trimming removed 5 bases at V and 8 bases at J, with 11 bases between. Per the germline V gene, CDR1 is LGHNT and CDR2 is FRNRAP. The CDR3 runs 12 residues. The CDR3 loop is CASGRSDFTQYF. CDR3 DNA: TGTGCTAGTGGTCGCTCGGACTTTACGCAGTATTTT.